A selection of T cell receptor beta chains follows, all from one sample in a study of T cell changes during pregnancy in multiple sclerosis. Here immunoSEQ multiplex PCR was the method, and the copy in TCRdb shows in-frame clones only, minus some. The sample lists tens of thousands of clones, 94% occurring once. The starting material was CD4+ T cells from peripheral blood mononuclear cells, obtained after pregnancy. The receptors derive from a female donor with multiple sclerosis, enrolled in a pregnancy study. The CDR3 runs from the conserved cysteine through the conserved F or W. The D gene is left open where the match is weak. Clone size is given for some rows only: seen once, a few or many times, or a class if the clone is expanded.

>TRBD2|TRBJ2-2|NA|TRBV5-1
TGCGCCAGCAGCTTAGGACTAGCGGGATACACCGGGGAGCTGTTTTTT
CASSLGLAGYTGELFF
>TRBD2|TRBJ2-1|once|TRBV5-1
TGCGCCAGCAGTCCGCTAGCGGGAGGAGGCAATGAGCAGTTCTTC
CASSPLAGGGNEQFF
>TRBD2|TRBJ2-1|NA|TRBV12-5
TGTGCTAGTGGTTTGGTTGCTAGCGGGCGGCAGTTCTTC
CASGLVASGRQFF
>TRBD1|TRBJ1-3|NA|TRBV5-1
TGCGCCAGCAGCTTGACCAGGACAGGGCTCTCTGGAAACACCATATATTTT
CASSLTRTGLSGNTIYF
>TRBD1|TRBJ2-5|once|TRBV18
TGTGCCAGCTCACCACCACGGGACAGAGAGGAGACCCAGTACTTC
CASSPPRDREETQYF
>NA|TRBJ2-3|NA|TRBV9
TGTGCCAGCAGCGTAGGACCAGAAGCGACAGATACGCAGTATTTT
CASSVGPEATDTQYF
>NA|TRBJ2-3|NA|TRBV4-1
TGCGCCAGCAGCCAAGATTCAAGGACTCCGACGGAGTATTTT
CASSQDSRTPTEYF
>TRBD2|TRBJ2-1|NA|TRBV19
TGTGCCAGTAGTAAAACTAGCGGGGCATACAATGAGCAGTTCTTC
CASSKTSGAYNEQFF
>NA|TRBJ1-4|NA|TRBV4-3
TGCGCCAGCAGCCTAAGACTGGGCAGGGTGGGGGAAAAACTGTTTTTT
CASSLRLGRVGEKLFF
>TRBD1|TRBJ2-5|NA|TRBV28
TGTGCCAGCAGCGAGCCCGGGACAGGAGAAGAGACCCAGTACTTC
CASSEPGTGEETQYF
>NA|TRBJ2-1|NA|TRBV7-3
TGTGCCAGCAGCTTAACGGCAGGGTTGGGCAATGAGCAGTTCTTC
CASSLTAGLGNEQFF
>NA|TRBJ1-1|medium-sized|TRBV4-3
TGCGCCAGCAGCCAAGAGGGGGCCCCTAAGGCTGAAGCTTTCTTT
CASSQEGAPKAEAFF
>TRBD2|TRBJ2-3|NA|TRBV5-1
TGCGCCAGCAGCTTGGTAGGTAGCGGGATTGGCACAGATACGCAGTATTTT
CASSLVGSGIGTDTQYF
>TRBD2|TRBJ2-5|NA|TRBV5-1
TGCGCCAGCAGCTTTGGTAGCGGGGGGGGAGAGACCCAGTACTTC
CASSFGSGGGETQYF
>TRBD1|TRBJ1-2|once|TRBV27
TGTGCCAGCAGTTCCCACGGACAGGCATCCTATGGCTACACCTTC
CASSSHGQASYGYTF
>NA|TRBJ2-7|NA|TRBV2
TGTGCCAGCAGTGCAGCCCGGGGGTCCTACGAGCAGTACTTC
CASSAARGSYEQYF
>NA|TRBJ2-7|NA|TRBV23-1
TGCGCCAGCAGTCAATCAGCCCTACTAGTCAGCCCCGAGCAGTACTTC
CASSQSALLVSPEQYF
>TRBD1|TRBJ2-2|NA|TRBV28
TGTGCCAGCAGGGTTACAGGGGTGAATATTCTCGGGGAGCTGTTTTTT
CASRVTGVNILGELFF
>NA|TRBJ1-5|NA|TRBV28
TGTGCCAGCAGTGCACCCTCCGGGGTGGGTAGCAATCAGCCCCAGCATTTT
CASSAPSGVGSNQPQHF
>TRBD2|TRBJ2-3|NA|TRBV7-7
TGTGCTAGCAGCGGGACTATCACAGATACGCAGTATTTT
CASSGTITDTQYF
>NA|TRBJ2-3|once|TRBV7-8
TGTGCCAGCAGCTTACCGGGAGTCCCTACTAGCACAGATACGCAGTATTTT
CASSLPGVPTSTDTQYF
>NA|TRBJ2-2|NA|TRBV6-5
TGTGCCAGCAATCAAGGGGTTACCGGGGAGCTGTTTTTT
CASNQGVTGELFF
>NA|TRBJ1-2|once|TRBV28
TGTGCCAGCAGCAGACAGGCCACTTGGGAGGGCTACACCTTC
CASSRQATWEGYTF
>TRBD2|TRBJ2-3|NA|TRBV5-1
TGCGCCAGCAGCTTGGCCGTCCTAGTAGAGCGGGATGGGGGCACAGATACGCAGTATTTT
CASSLAVLVERDGGTDTQYF
>TRBD1|TRBJ2-7|NA|TRBV4-2
TGTGCCAGCAGCCCAAGCAGACAGGGGGCAAGGTGGGAGCAGTACTTC
CASSPSRQGARWEQYF
>NA|TRBJ2-2|NA|TRBV15
TGTGCCACCAGCAGAGCTGGGGCCACCGGGGAGCTGTTTTTT
CATSRAGATGELFF
>NA|TRBJ2-1|NA|TRBV19
TGTGCCAGTAGTACCGGGAGAGCGGATGAGCAGTTCTTC
CASSTGRADEQFF
>NA|TRBJ1-1|NA|TRBV4-1
TGCGCCAGCAGCCTCTCCCTGGCACAGGGAAAGGCTTTCTTT
CASSLSLAQGKAFF
>NA|TRBJ2-7|NA|TRBV6-5
TGTGCCAGCTCGAGGGGGACGCGGACCTACGAGCAGTACTTC
CASSRGTRTYEQYF
>NA|TRBJ2-1|NA|TRBV7-9
TGTGCCAGCAGCTTAGTCGAGGGAAGTGAGCAGTTCTTC
CASSLVEGSEQFF
>NA|TRBJ2-1|NA|TRBV7-2
TGTGCCAGCGTGGCTAGTCCCCCCAATGAGCAGTTCTTC
CASVASPPNEQFF
>NA|TRBJ1-5|once|TRBV2
TGTGCCAGCACCCGGGGGGGTGGCAATCAGCCCCAGCATTTT
CASTRGGGNQPQHF
>NA|TRBJ2-2|NA|TRBV7-6
TGTGCCAGCAGCTCCCCCAGGGGCGGCGGGGAGCTGTTTTTT
CASSSPRGGGELFF
>TRBD2|TRBJ2-1|NA|TRBV9
TGTGCCAGCAGCGTAGGACTAGCGGGAGAGGGTGAGCAGTTCTTC
CASSVGLAGEGEQFF
>NA|TRBJ2-1|NA|TRBV9
TGTGCCAGCAGCGCCCTGACTAGAGATGAGCAGTTCTTC
CASSALTRDEQFF
>NA|TRBJ2-1|NA|TRBV5-1
TGCGCCAGCAATAAGCGGTCCCCGAGGAGTGAGCAGTTCTTC
CASNKRSPRSEQFF
>NA|TRBJ2-7|NA|TRBV19
TGTGCCAGTAGCAAAGCTCCTCCTTATGCCTACGAGCAGTACTTC
CASSKAPPYAYEQYF
>TRBD1|TRBJ1-5|NA|TRBV28
TGTGCCAGCAGTTTGGCGGACAGGCCAGGACAGCCCCAGCATTTT
CASSLADRPGQPQHF
>NA|TRBJ2-2|NA|TRBV6-6
TGTGCCAGCAGTTACTCCGGAGAGGGCGGGGAGCTGTTTTTT
CASSYSGEGGELFF
>TRBD1|TRBJ1-5|NA|TRBV5-1
TGCGCCAGCAGCTCCCGGACAGGGGGAGGAAATCAGCCCCAGCATTTT
CASSSRTGGGNQPQHF
>NA|TRBJ2-2|NA|TRBV9
TGTGCCAGCAGCGTACGACTCGCGAACACCGGGGAGCTGTTTTTT
CASSVRLANTGELFF
>TRBD2|TRBJ2-3|NA|TRBV28
TGTGCCAGCAGTTTAGGTGCGGGAGATCGCACAGATACGCAGTATTTT
CASSLGAGDRTDTQYF
>NA|TRBJ1-2|NA|TRBV19
TGTGCCAGTAGTACCCTGCGGGGAAGTAACTATGGCTACACCTTC
CASSTLRGSNYGYTF
>TRBD1|TRBJ1-2|NA|TRBV29-1
TGCAGCGTGGCCGGGACAGGGACCGACTACACCTTC
CSVAGTGTDYTF
>NA|TRBJ1-2|NA|TRBV19
TGTGCCAGTACCCCGCTCACAGGGCCCTATGGCTACACCTTC
CASTPLTGPYGYTF
>TRBD1|TRBJ1-2|NA|TRBV5-4
TGTGCCAGCAGCGTCGGACAGGGGGCATACTATGGCTACACCTTC
CASSVGQGAYYGYTF
>TRBD1|TRBJ1-2|NA|TRBV5-1
TGCGCCAGCAAACCGACAGGGGGCAACTATGGCTACACCTTC
CASKPTGGNYGYTF
>NA|TRBJ2-3|NA|TRBV5-1
TGCGCCAGCAGCTTGGACAGGTTGGGGACAGATACGCAGTATTTT
CASSLDRLGTDTQYF
>TRBD1|TRBJ1-1|NA|TRBV7-3
TGTGCCAGCAGCCGCGACAGGGTGGCCACTGAAGCTTTCTTT
CASSRDRVATEAFF
>TRBD2|TRBJ2-1|NA|TRBV28
TGTGCCAGCACCCTGATACTAGCGGGAGTCAATGAGCAGTTCTTC
CASTLILAGVNEQFF
>TRBD1|TRBJ1-5|NA|TRBV6-1
TGTGCCAGCAGGAAGGACAGGGTCAATCAGCCCCAGCATTTT
CASRKDRVNQPQHF
>NA|TRBJ2-5|NA|TRBV7-8
TGTGCCAGCAGCTTACGGGCAGGGCAAGAGACCCAGTACTTC
CASSLRAGQETQYF
>NA|TRBJ1-4|NA|TRBV6-5
TGTGCCAGCAGGAAGACTGTGACTAATGAAAAACTGTTTTTT
CASRKTVTNEKLFF
>NA|TRBJ1-1|NA|TRBV6-5
TGTGCCAGCAGTCACGGTATGGAAGCTTTCTTT
CASSHGMEAFF
>TRBD1|TRBJ1-2|NA|TRBV6-5
TGTGCCAGCAGTGACGCCAGGGGGCCCTATGGCTACACCTTC
CASSDARGPYGYTF
>TRBD2|TRBJ2-5|NA|TRBV11-1
TGTGCCAGCAGCCGCAAACCGGGACTATTCCAAGAGACCCAGTACTTC
CASSRKPGLFQETQYF
>TRBD2|TRBJ2-7|NA|TRBV27
TGTGCCAGCACCCAAGTACGAGCGGGAGCCTACGAGCAGTACTTC
CASTQVRAGAYEQYF
>TRBD1|TRBJ2-1|NA|TRBV5-4
TGTGCCAGCAGCTCCGGGGACAGGGTCCTCTCTAGGAATGAGCAGTTCTTC
CASSSGDRVLSRNEQFF
>TRBD1|TRBJ1-2|NA|TRBV28
TGTGCCAGCACGACAGGGGGCGACGGTGGCTACACCTTC
CASTTGGDGGYTF